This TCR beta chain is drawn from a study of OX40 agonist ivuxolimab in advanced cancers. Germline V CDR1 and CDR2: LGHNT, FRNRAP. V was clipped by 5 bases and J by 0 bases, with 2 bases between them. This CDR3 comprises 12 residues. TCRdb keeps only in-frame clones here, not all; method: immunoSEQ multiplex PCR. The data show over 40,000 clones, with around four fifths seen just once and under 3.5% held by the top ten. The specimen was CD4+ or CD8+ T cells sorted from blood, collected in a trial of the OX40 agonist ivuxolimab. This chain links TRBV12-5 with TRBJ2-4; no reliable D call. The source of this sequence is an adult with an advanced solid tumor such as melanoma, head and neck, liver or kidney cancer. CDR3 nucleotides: TGTGCTAGTGGTGTAGCCAAAAACATTCAGTACTTC. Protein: CASGVAKNIQYF. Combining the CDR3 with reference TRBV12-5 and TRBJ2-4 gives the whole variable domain DARVTQTPRHKVTEMGQEVTMRCQPILGHNTVFWYRQTMMQGLELLAYFRNRAPLDDSGMPKDRFSAEMPDATLATLKIQPSEPRDSAVYFCASGVAKNIQYFGAGTRLSVL.